This T cell receptor (beta chain) is drawn from a study of blood T cell repertoires in COVID-19. The overall study: Material from acute and convalescent COVID-19 was sourced from the United States, Italy and Spain.

Membership in each cohort depended on participant-reported clinical history. Recovered status in Cohort 3 required two negative PCRs, clearance, or symptom resolution. V lost 5 bases, J lost 6 bases, and 8 bases lay in between. Germline V CDR1 and CDR2: SNHLY, FYNNEI. This CDR3 is 12 amino acids long. As processed by the authors: The assay estimated nucleated cells by amplifying reference gene primers. TCRdb's copy holds only in-frame clones and misses some; the assay was immunoSEQ multiplex PCR. That table is the source of V, J and clone size, and D and trimming were worked out from the DNA. This table has around 240,000 clones, more than 75% appearing once.

This receptor was identified in a woman aged 45-60 years who had recovered from COVID-19. V and J are TRBV2 and TRBJ2-1, with D possibly being TRBD2 (6 bases). The specimen was PBMCs or T cells enriched from blood (not recorded which). The CDR3 DNA reads as TGTGCCAGCAGTTTGACTAGCAATGAGCAGTTCTTC. Residues: CASSLTSNEQFF.